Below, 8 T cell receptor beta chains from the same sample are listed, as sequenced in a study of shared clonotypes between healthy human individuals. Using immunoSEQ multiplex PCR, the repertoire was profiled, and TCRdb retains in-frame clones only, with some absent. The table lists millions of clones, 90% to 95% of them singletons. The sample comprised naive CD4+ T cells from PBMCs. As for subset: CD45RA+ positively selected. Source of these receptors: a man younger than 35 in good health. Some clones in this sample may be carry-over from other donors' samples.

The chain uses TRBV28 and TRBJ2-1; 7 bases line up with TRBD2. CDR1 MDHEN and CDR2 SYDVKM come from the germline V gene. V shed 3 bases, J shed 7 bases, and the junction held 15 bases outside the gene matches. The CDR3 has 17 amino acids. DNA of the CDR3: TGTGCCAGCAGTTTCAGGCTCCGCGGGAGATTGACGAATGAGCAGTTCTTC. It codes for CASSFRLRGRLTNEQFF.

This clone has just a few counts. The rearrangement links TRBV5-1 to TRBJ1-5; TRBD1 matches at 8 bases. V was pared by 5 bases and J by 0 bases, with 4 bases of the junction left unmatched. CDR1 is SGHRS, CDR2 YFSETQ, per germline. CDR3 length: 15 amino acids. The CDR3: CASRATGDSNQPQHF. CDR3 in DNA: TGCGCCAGCAGAGCGACAGGGGATAGCAATCAGCCCCAGCATTTT.

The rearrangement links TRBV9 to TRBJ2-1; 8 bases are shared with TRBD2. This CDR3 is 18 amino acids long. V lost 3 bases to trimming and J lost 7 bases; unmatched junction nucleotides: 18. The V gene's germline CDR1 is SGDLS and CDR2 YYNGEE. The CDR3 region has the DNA TGTGCCAGCAGCGCACCGCCCAGGGGCGGGAGGAATATAAATGAGCAGTTCTTC. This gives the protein CASSAPPRGGRNINEQFF.

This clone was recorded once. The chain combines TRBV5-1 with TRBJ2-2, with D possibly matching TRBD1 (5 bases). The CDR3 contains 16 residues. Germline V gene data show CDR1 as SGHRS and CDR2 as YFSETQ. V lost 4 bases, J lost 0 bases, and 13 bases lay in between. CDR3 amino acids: CASSPFRTSNTGELFF. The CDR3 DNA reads TGCGCCAGCAGCCCCTTTCGGACATCGAACACCGGGGAGCTGTTTTTT.

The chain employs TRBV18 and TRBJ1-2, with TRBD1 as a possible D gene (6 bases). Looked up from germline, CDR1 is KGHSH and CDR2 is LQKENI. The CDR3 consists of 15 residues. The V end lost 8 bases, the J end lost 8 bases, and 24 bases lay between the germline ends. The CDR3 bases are TGTGCCAGCCGGATAACTCAGGACAGCAGCTTCGGCTACACCTTC. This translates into CASRITQDSSFGYTF.

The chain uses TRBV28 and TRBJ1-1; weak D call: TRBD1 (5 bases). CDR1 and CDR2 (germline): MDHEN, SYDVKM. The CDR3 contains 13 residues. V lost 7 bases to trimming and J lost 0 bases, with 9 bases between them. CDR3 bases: TGTGCCAGCACAGGGCAGATGAACACTGAAGCTTTCTTT. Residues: CASTGQMNTEAFF.

The CDR3 nucleotides are TGTGCCACCAGCAGAGGGGTGGCGGGACAGCCCTTCTACGAGCAGTACTTC. Protein sequence: CATSRGVAGQPFYEQYF. The gene calls are TRBV15 and TRBJ2-7; tentatively, D is TRBD1 (7 bases). The germline V gene encodes CDR1 LNHNV and CDR2 YYDKDF (reference sequence). CDR3 length equals 17 residues. V was clipped by 1 base and J by 3 bases, with 19 bases between them. Full variable domain (rest looked up from reference TRBV15 and TRBJ2-7): DAMVIQNPRYQVTQFGKPVTLSCSQTLNHNVMYWYQQKSSQAPKLLFHYYDKDFNNEADTPDNFQSRRPNTSFCFLDIRSPGLGDTAMYLCATSRGVAGQPFYEQYFGPGTRLTVT.

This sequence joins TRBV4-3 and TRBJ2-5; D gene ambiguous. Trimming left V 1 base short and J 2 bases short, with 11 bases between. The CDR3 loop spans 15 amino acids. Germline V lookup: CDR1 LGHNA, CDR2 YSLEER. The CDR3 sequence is CASSQVDGIQETQYF. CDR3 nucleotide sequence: TGCGCCAGCAGCCAAGTCGACGGAATTCAAGAGACCCAGTACTTC.